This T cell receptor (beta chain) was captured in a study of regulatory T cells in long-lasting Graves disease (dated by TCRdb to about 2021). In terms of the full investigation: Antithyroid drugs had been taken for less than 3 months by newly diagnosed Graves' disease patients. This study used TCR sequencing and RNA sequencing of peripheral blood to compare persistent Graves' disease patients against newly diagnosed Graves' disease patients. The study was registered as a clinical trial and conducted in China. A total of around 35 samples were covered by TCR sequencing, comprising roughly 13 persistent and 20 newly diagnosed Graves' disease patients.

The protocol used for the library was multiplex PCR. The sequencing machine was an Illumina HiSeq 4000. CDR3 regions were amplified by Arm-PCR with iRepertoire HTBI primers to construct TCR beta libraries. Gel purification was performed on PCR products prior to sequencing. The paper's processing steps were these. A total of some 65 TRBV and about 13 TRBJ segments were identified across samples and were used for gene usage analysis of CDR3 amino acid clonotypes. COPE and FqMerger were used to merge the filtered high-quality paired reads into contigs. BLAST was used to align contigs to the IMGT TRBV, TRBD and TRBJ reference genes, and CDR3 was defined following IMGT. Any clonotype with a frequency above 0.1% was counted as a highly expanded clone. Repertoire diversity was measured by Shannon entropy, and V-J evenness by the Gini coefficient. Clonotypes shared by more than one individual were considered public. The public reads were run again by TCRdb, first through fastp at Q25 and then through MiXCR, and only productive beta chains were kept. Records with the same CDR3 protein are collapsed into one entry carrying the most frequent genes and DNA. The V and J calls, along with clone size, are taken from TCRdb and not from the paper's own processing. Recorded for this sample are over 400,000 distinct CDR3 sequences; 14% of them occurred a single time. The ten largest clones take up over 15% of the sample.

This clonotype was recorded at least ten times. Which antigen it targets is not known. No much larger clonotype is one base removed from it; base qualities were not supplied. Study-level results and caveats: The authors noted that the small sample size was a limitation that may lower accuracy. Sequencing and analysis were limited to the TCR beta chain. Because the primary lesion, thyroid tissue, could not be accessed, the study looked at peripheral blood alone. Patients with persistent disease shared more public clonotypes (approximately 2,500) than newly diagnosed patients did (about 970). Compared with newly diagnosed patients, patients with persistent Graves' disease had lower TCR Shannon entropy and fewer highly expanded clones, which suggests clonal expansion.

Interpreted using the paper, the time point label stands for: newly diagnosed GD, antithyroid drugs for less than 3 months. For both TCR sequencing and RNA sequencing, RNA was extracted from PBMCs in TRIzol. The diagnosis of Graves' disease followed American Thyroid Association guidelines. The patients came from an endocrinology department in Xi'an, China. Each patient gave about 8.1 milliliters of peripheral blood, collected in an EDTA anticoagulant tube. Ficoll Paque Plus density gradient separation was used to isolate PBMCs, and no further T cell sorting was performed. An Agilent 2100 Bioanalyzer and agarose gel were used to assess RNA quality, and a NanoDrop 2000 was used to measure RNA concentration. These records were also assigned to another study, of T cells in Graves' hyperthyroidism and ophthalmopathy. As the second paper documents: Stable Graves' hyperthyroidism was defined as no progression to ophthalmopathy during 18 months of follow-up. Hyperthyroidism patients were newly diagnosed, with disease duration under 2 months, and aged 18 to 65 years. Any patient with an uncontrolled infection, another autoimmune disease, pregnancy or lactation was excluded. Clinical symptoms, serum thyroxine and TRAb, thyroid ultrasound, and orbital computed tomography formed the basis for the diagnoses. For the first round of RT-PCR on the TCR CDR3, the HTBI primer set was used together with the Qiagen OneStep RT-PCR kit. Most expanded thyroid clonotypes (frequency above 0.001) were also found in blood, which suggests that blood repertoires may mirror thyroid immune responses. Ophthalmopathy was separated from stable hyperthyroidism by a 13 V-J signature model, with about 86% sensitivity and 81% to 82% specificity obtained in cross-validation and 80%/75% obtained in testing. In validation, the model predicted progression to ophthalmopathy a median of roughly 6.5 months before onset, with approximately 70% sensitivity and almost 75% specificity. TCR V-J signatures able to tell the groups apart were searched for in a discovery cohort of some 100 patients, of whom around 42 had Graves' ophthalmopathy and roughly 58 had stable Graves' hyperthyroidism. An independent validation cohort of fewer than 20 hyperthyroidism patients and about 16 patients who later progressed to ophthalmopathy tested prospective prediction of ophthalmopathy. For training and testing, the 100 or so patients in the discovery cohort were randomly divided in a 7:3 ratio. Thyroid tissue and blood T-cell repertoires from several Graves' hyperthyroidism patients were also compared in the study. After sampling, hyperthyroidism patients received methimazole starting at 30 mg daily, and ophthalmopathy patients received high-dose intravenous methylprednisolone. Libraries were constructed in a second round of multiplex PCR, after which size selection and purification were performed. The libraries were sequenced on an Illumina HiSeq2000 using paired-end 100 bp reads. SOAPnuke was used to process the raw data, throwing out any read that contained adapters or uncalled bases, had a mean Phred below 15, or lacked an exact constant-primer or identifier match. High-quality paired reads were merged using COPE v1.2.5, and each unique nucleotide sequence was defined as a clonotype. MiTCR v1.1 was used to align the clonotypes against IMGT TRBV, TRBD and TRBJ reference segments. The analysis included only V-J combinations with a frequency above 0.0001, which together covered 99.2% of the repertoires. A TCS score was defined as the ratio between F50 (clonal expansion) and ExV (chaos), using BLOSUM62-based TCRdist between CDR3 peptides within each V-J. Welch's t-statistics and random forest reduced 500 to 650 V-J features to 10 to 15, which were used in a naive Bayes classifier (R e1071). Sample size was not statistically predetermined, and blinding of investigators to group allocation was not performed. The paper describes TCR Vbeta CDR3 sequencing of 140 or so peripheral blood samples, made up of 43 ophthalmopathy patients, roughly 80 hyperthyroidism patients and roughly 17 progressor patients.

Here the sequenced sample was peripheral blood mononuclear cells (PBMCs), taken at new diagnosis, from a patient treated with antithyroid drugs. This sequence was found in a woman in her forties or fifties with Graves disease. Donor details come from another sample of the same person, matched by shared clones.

At the DNA level, the sequence is TGTGCCAGCAGTTCTCCGACTAGGACCTACGAGCAGTACTTC. Translated, it gives CASSSPTRTYEQYF. Here the chain combines TRBV27 and TRBJ2-7; the D gene is possibly TRBD2, with 6 bases matching. Inclusive of the bounding cysteine and phenylalanine, the CDR3 is 14 residues long. Only the CDR3 part of the read is kept: 42 bases, read in frame from the first base. CDR1 MNHEY and CDR2 SMNVEV are derived from the germline V gene (reference sequence). V was cut back by 4 bases and J by 2 bases, leaving a gap of 12 bases between them.